This TCR beta chain was captured by sequencing in a study of cytomegalovirus exposure and HLA in healthy donors. Study-level findings and limits: There were several of the most significant clusters that appeared linked to common viral pathogens in a later analysis.

As for this clone: Its antigen is not identified.

This CDR3 region has 18 residues. The ends lost 5 bases at V and 0 bases at J; junction bases unmatched: 15. CDR1 and CDR2 (germline): SEHNR, FQNEAQ (reference sequence). Vbeta (60) and Jbeta (13) primers were used in the PCR. Repertoires were generated with immunoSEQ multiplex PCR, while TCRdb's copy carries only in-frame clones and drops some. The sample gives over 100,000 clones, roughly four fifths of which show up once; over 20% is in the top ten. Donors sampled were nominally healthy, though unrecorded immune exposures were likely. The chain uses TRBV7-9 and TRBJ1-1; TRBD1 matches at 7 bases. The sequence came from a man younger than 40 in good health and CMV-seropositive. Sequenced: PBMCs. The CDR3 DNA follows: TGTGCCAGCAGCATTGACAGGGTACCCAACCGGGTGAACACTGAAGCTTTCTTT. Protein sequence: CASSIDRVPNRVNTEAFF.